This TCR beta chain comes out of a study of T cell responses to AZD1222 COVID-19 vaccine. Using immunoSEQ multiplex PCR, the repertoire was profiled, and TCRdb retains in-frame clones only, with some absent. The table shows nearly 90,000 clones, with approximately 86% occurring only once. Points from the study as a whole: Among those given AZD1222, only five to seven were seropositive at baseline. Targeting of unmutated variant regions was reportedly seen in nearly half of spike-specific TCRs.

About this clone itself: Its antigen remains unidentified.

Germline CDR1 reads SGHRS; CDR2 reads YFSETQ. CDR3 length: 14 amino acids. V lost 7 bases to trimming and J lost 4 bases; unmatched junction nucleotides: 8. The sample consisted of peripheral blood, taken on day 0 of MenACWY control vaccination. This receptor was taken from an adult in good health. J is TRBJ2-3 and V is TRBV5-1, with 8 bases fitting TRBD2. Here the CDR3 reads CASRDLAGADTQYF. DNA for the CDR3: TGCGCCAGCCGTGACCTAGCGGGCGCAGATACGCAGTATTTT.